The T cell receptor (beta chain) described here comes from a study of blood T cell repertoires in COVID-19. Background on the study: Sites across the United States, Italy and Spain contributed samples from acute and convalescent COVID-19. In each case, the material was cDNA or gDNA derived from T cells, B-cell-depleted T cells, or PBMCs.

Authors' data handling: Amplifying reference gene primers gave estimates of nucleated cell counts. Libraries were prepared by immunoSEQ multiplex PCR; TCRdb keeps only in-frame clonotypes and omits some of them. That table is the source of V, J and clone size, and D and trimming were worked out from the DNA. Here the sample spans a few hundred thousand clones, 75% to 85% being singletons. Unmatched junction bases numbered 1, after V lost 3 bases and J lost 2 bases. The CDR3 length is 15 residues. Germline CDR1 is SGHRS and CDR2 is YFSETQ. The V gene is TRBV5-1, the J gene TRBJ2-2, with 10 bases aligning to TRBD1. The specimen sequenced was peripheral blood. This TCR was sampled from a man aged 50 to 59 with active or convalescent COVID-19. CDR3 protein: CASSWDRGNTGELFF. The CDR3 bases are TGCGCCAGCAGCTGGGACAGGGGAAACACCGGGGAGCTGTTTTTT. The full variable domain, its missing parts supplied by reference TRBV5-1 and TRBJ2-2, is KAGVTQTPRYLIKTRGQQVTLSCSPISGHRSVSWYQQTPGQGLQFLFEYFSETQRNKGNFPGRFSGRQFSNSRSEMNVSTLELGDSALYLCASSWDRGNTGELFFGEGSRLTVL.